This T cell receptor (beta chain) stems from a study of blood T cell repertoires in COVID-19. Original methodology: Estimates of nucleated cell counts were drawn from the amplification of reference gene primers. Produced via immunoSEQ multiplex PCR; TCRdb's table is partial and in-frame only. From that table come the V and J calls and clone size; the DNA was used to work out D and trimming. This table holds around 140,000 clones, about four fifths found once. This clone was detected only a few times. The sample taken for sequencing was peripheral blood. The receptor was isolated from a human donor in a cohort sampled during active COVID-19.

The CDR3 DNA is TGTGCCAGCATTACTAGCGGGACCCAATACGAGCAGTACTTC. Translating gives CASITSGTQYEQYF. The chain joins TRBV28 to TRBJ2-7; 10 positions match TRBD2. CDR1 is MDHEN and CDR2 is SYDVKM in the germline V gene. CDR3 length: 14 amino acids. V shed 7 bases, J shed 4 bases, and the junction held 7 bases outside the gene matches.